The 12 T cell receptor beta chains below come from one sample, sequenced in a study of blood T cell repertoires in COVID-19 (dated by TCRdb to the early 2020s). Receptor libraries were prepared by the immunoSEQ multiplex PCR assay. TCRdb's version of the immuneACCESS table is confined to in-frame rearrangements and falls short of the full clone set. An unresolved V gene accounts for under half of the shortfall where checked; the remainder is of unknown origin. Counted in this sample were fewer than 300,000 clones; 80% to 85% of them appeared once. The ten largest clones add up to 15% to 17% of the sample. Sequencing was carried out using peripheral blood. The receptors derive from an older person with COVID-19, enrolled during active disease.

This clone turned up a few times. This chain joins TRBV18 and TRBJ2-5; D is perhaps TRBD2 (6 bases). The germline V gene has CDR1 KGHSH and CDR2 LQKENI. The CDR3 runs 15 residues. Trimming removed 2 bases at V and 5 bases at J, with 15 bases between. CDR3: CASSPTGRDWETQYF. The CDR3 bases are TGTGCCAGCTCACCAACGGGCCGGGACTGGGAGACCCAGTACTTC.

The chain employs TRBV7-8 and TRBJ1-3, with 7 bases that match TRBD1. J was trimmed by 0 bases and V by 5 bases; bases with no gene match: 7. There are 16 residues in the CDR3. Per germline, CDR1 SGHVS and CDR2 FQNEAQ. CDR3 nucleotide sequence: TGTGCCAGCAGCCGTGACAGGGCCAGCTCTGGAAACACCATATATTTT. This translates into CASSRDRASSGNTIYF. Full variable domain (rest looked up from reference TRBV7-8 and TRBJ1-3): GAGVSQSPRYKVAKRGQDVALRCDPISGHVSLFWYQQALGQGPEFLTYFQNEAQLDKSGLPSDRFFAERPEGSVSTLKIQRTQQEDSAVYLCASSRDRASSGNTIYFGEGSWLTVV.

The J gene is TRBJ1-4, the V gene TRBV19; D call uncertain. The germline gives CDR1 LNHDA, CDR2 SQIVND (reference sequence). V lost 3 bases to trimming and J lost 5 bases, with 7 bases between them. The CDR3 loop spans 13 amino acids. In DNA form, the CDR3 reads TGTGCCAGTAGTATCGGACTAAATGAAAAACTGTTTTTT. Translated: CASSIGLNEKLFF.

V usage is TRBV12-3 or TRBV12-4 and J usage is TRBJ2-5; unclear D gene. V was cut by 2 bases and J by 3 bases, with 7 bases left in between. The CDR3 is 13 residues long. The CDR3: CASSLQQKETQYF. CDR3 bases: TGTGCCAGCAGTTTACAACAGAAAGAGACCCAGTACTTC.

The gene calls are TRBV7-6 and TRBJ2-1; 7 bases match TRBD1. V was clipped by 0 bases and J by 6 bases; unmatched bases: 14. Germline V gene lookup returns CDR1 SGHVS and CDR2 FNYEAQ. The CDR3 loop spans 18 amino acids. The CDR3 loop reads CASSLASGQAFSSNEQFF. The CDR3 DNA follows: TGTGCCAGCAGCTTAGCGTCAGGACAGGCTTTCAGTTCCAATGAGCAGTTCTTC.

V and J are TRBV5-1 and TRBJ2-7; a weak D match, TRBD1 (6 bases). Germline CDR1 and CDR2: SGHRS and YFSETQ. The germline V and J ends were trimmed by 2 bases and 6 bases, with 9 bases remaining between them. The CDR3 extends over 12 amino acids. In DNA form, the CDR3 reads TGCGCCAGCAGCTTAACAGGGTCCGAGCAGTACTTC. Protein: CASSLTGSEQYF.

The V gene is TRBV19, the J gene TRBJ1-5; 8 bases are shared with TRBD1. The ends lost 5 bases at V and 0 bases at J; junction bases unmatched: 12. Germline CDR1 is LNHDA and CDR2 is SQIVND (reference sequence). The CDR3 sequence is 18 residues long. CDR3 nucleotides: TGTGCCAGTAGTGTCGGACAGAGGACAGGGTATAGCAATCAGCCCCAGCATTTT. Translating gives CASSVGQRTGYSNQPQHF.

The V call is TRBV28, the J call TRBJ2-1, with D possibly being TRBD1 (6 bases). Germline V gives CDR1 MDHEN, CDR2 SYDVKM. The germline V and J ends were trimmed by 2 bases and 3 bases, with 8 bases remaining between them. CDR3 length: 14 residues. In DNA form, the CDR3 reads TGTGCCAGCAGTTTAACAGGGATCTACAATGAGCAGTTCTTC. Its translation is CASSLTGIYNEQFF.

This chain links TRBV30 with TRBJ2-1; 10 bases align to TRBD2. V lost 2 bases, J lost 0 bases, and 4 bases stayed unmatched. The CDR3 has 16 residues. Germline CDR1 reads GTSNPN; CDR2 reads SVGIG (reference sequence). This chain's CDR3 is CAWSRLAGDSYNEQFF. The CDR3 DNA is TGTGCCTGGAGTCGTCTAGCGGGGGACTCCTACAATGAGCAGTTCTTC.

The chain is built from TRBV5-1 and TRBJ2-2; unclear D gene. The V and J ends lost 2 bases and 4 bases respectively, with 12 bases between them. The CDR3 totals 15 residues. CDR1 is SGHRS, CDR2 YFSETQ, per germline. The DNA of the CDR3 is TGCGCCAGCAGCTTTGTAACAACGGGCACCGGGGAGCTGTTTTTT. Its translation is CASSFVTTGTGELFF.

Of note for this clone: Other DNA sequences from this sample encode an identical CDR3 as well. This rearrangement joins TRBV24-1 to TRBJ2-1, with 7 bases that match TRBD1. Trimming took 4 bases from V and 4 from J; bases not matched to a gene: 9. Germline V lookup: CDR1 KGHDR, CDR2 SFDVKD. The CDR3 runs 16 residues. This chain's CDR3 is CATSDSTGVGYNEQFF. CDR3 DNA sequence: TGTGCCACCAGTGACTCCACAGGGGTGGGTTACAATGAGCAGTTCTTC.

The chain uses TRBV9 and TRBJ1-5, with 8 positions matching TRBD1. This CDR3 is built from 15 residues. Germline V gene sequence: CDR1 SGDLS, CDR2 YYNGEE. The V and J ends lost 3 bases and 7 bases, in that order; junction bases with no gene match: 9. Here the CDR3 reads CASSETGETDQPQHF. CDR3 nucleotide sequence: TGTGCCAGCAGCGAGACAGGGGAAACCGACCAGCCCCAGCATTTT.